Presented here are 28 T cell receptor beta chains from one specimen sequenced in a study of identical twins. TCRdb analysed the 5' RACE reads with MiXCR anew, one entry per CDR3 protein. The table lists 1.5 million to 2 million distinct CDR3 sequences, around a third of them singletons, with more than 0.25% in the top ten. Sequenced: cord blood. These receptors were taken from a newborn girl in good health.

The V call is TRBV28, the J call TRBJ2-1; D uncertain. CDR1 is MDHEN, CDR2 SYDVKM, per germline. The V and J ends lost 5 bases and 9 bases respectively, with 17 bases between them. The CDR3 consists of 14 residues. The CDR3 loop is CASSPWSVGGEQFF. CDR3 DNA: TGTGCCAGCAGTCCGTGGTCCGTCGGCGGTGAGCAGTTCTTC.

The chain is built from TRBV20-1 and TRBJ2-2; no clear D gene. The CDR3 has 13 residues. Germline V lookup: CDR1 DFQATT, CDR2 SNEGSKA (reference sequence). The germline V and J ends were trimmed by 5 bases and 2 bases, with 9 bases remaining between them. CDR3 DNA sequence: TGCAGTGCTGGCCGAATAAACACCGGGGAGCTGTTTTTT. It translates to CSAGRINTGELFF.

This clonotype was picked up a small number of times. The J gene is TRBJ1-1, the V gene TRBV3-1; D may be TRBD1 (5 bases). Germline CDR1 is LGHDT and CDR2 is YNNKEL (reference sequence). V lost 0 bases and J lost 8, with 7 bases in between. This CDR3 is 12 amino acids long. CDR3 sequence (DNA): TGTGCCAGCAGCCAAGATGCAGGGGAAGCTTTCTTT. Translated, it gives CASSQDAGEAFF.

The V gene is TRBV9, the J gene TRBJ2-1, with D uncertain. Germline V gene data show CDR1 as SGDLS and CDR2 as YYNGEE. The CDR3 is made up of 16 amino acids. V lost 4 bases and J lost 6, with 20 bases in between. Here the CDR3 reads CASSLTPGQNSNEQFF. DNA for the CDR3: TGTGCCAGCAGCCTCACCCCCGGGCAAAATTCCAATGAGCAGTTCTTC.

This rearrangement joins TRBV7-2 to TRBJ2-5; D possibly corresponds to TRBD1 (6 bases). Germline V gene sequence: CDR1 SGHTA, CDR2 FQGNSA. The ends were cut back, 5 bases at V and 5 bases at J, with 15 bases in the middle. The CDR3 totals 14 residues. In nucleotides, the CDR3 is TGTGCCAGCAGCCTTTATGGACAGAGGGAGACCCAGTACTTC. Translation: CASSLYGQRETQYF.

Points on this clonotype: The junction departs from the called germline gene at one end, perhaps through a read error. The chain is built from TRBV3-1 and TRBJ2-3; tentative D call: TRBD2 (5 bases). This CDR3 comprises 13 residues. Germline values: CDR1 LGHDT, CDR2 YNNKEL (reference sequence). CDR3 loop: CASSQVWRDTQYF. The CDR3 bases are TGTGCAAGCAGCCAAGTGTGGAGGGATACGCAGTATTTT.

This clonotype has only a few counts. V is TRBV9 and J is TRBJ2-7, with D possibly being TRBD2 (6 bases). The CDR3 is 15 amino acids. Germline V gene sequence: CDR1 SGDLS, CDR2 YYNGEE. V was shortened by 2 bases and J by 2 bases, with 14 bases between the two germline ends. CDR3 DNA sequence: TGTGCCAGCAGCGTGGGGACTGGAAAAACCTACGAGCAGTACTTC. Amino acid sequence: CASSVGTGKTYEQYF.

The chain joins TRBV3-1 to TRBJ2-7, with 7 bases aligning to TRBD1. Per germline, CDR1 LGHDT and CDR2 YNNKEL (reference sequence). The CDR3 totals 14 residues. The J segment lost 5 bases and the V segment lost 6 bases, leaving 10 bases of the junction unmatched. CDR3 in DNA: TGTGCCAGCAGTTTCGCCGGGACAGTGGACGAGCAGTACTTC. Its translation: CASSFAGTVDEQYF.

The chain uses TRBV4-1 and TRBJ2-1; the D gene is possibly TRBD1 (5 bases). The closer fit of TRBJ2-7 to the DNA end suggests the J call may be wrong. CDR3 length: 14 amino acids. Germline lookup yields CDR1 MGHRA and CDR2 YSYEKL. The CDR3 here is CASSQGPGKDEQYF. The CDR3 coding sequence is TGCGCCAGCAGCCAAGGTCCAGGGAAAGACGAGCAGTACTTC.

The V call is TRBV19, the J call TRBJ2-7; D perhaps matches TRBD1 (6 bases). CDR1 and CDR2 from the germline V gene are LNHDA and SQIVND (reference sequence). The V and J ends lost 4 bases and 5 bases respectively, with 9 bases between them. The CDR3 contains 12 residues. The CDR3 DNA follows: TGTGCCAGTAGTAACAGGGCCCACGAGCAGTACTTC. This codes for CASSNRAHEQYF.

This clonotype has more than one count but fewer than ten. This sequence joins TRBV9 and TRBJ2-2; 7 bases agree with TRBD2. The V segment lost 3 bases and the J segment 0 bases; nucleotides outside the gene matches: 2. Germline V gene sequence: CDR1 SGDLS, CDR2 YYNGEE. The CDR3 totals 15 residues. Here the CDR3 reads CASSGGLPNTGELFF. DNA of the CDR3: TGTGCCAGCAGCGGGGGACTACCGAACACCGGGGAGCTGTTTTTT.

The rearrangement uses TRBV12-3 or TRBV12-4 and TRBJ2-3, with TRBD2 identical over 9 bases. V dropped 7 bases and J dropped 4; count of bases not matched to a gene: 6. CDR3 length: 14 residues. The CDR3, as DNA: TGTGCCAGCACTCGACTAGCGGTCCCAGATACGCAGTATTTT. Encoded protein: CASTRLAVPDTQYF.

This clonotype appeared a single time. This chain uses TRBV20-1 with TRBJ2-3; D possibly corresponds to TRBD1 (5 bases). Germline CDR1 DFQATT, CDR2 SNEGSKA (reference sequence). V lost 6 bases to trimming and J lost 1 base, with 17 bases between them. The CDR3 is 15 amino acids. The CDR3 sequence: CSAKATGTGTDTQYF. The CDR3 coding sequence is TGCAGTGCCAAGGCCACAGGCACTGGCACAGATACGCAGTATTTT.

For the CDR3, the DNA is TGTGCCAGCAGCTTAGTTTTTCGAGCGGGGGCCACCTACAATGAGCAGTTCTTC. Translating gives CASSLVFRAGATYNEQFF. The rearrangement links TRBV11-2 to TRBJ2-1, with 8 nucleotides matching TRBD2. The CDR3 length is 18 residues. V shed 1 base, J shed 2 bases, and the junction held 10 bases outside the gene matches. Germline V gene data show CDR1 as SGHAT and CDR2 as FQNNGV.

The V gene is TRBV4-1, the J gene TRBJ2-5; D is unclear. The CDR3 has 15 amino acids. The V gene's germline CDR1 is MGHRA and CDR2 YSYEKL. V lost 4 bases and J 5 bases, leaving 17 bases between the germline ends. CDR3 nucleotide sequence: TGCGCCAGCAGCCGCAGTTTAGGGTTGGCGGAGACCCAGTACTTC. Its protein product is CASSRSLGLAETQYF.

A single count supports this clonotype. A read error is the likely source, as a far larger clone sits one nucleotide away. This chain joins TRBV28 and TRBJ1-2, with unresolved D. The CDR3 covers 12 residues. Germline V gene lookup returns CDR1 MDHEN and CDR2 SYDVKM. As DNA, the CDR3 is TGTGCCAGCAGTTTGGGTCTCTATGTCTACACCTTC. It encodes CASSLGLYVYTF.

This clonotype was recorded a few times. This rearrangement joins TRBV28 to TRBJ2-1; TRBD2 matches 14 bases. The CDR3 has 13 amino acids. V shed 4 bases, J shed 13 bases, and the junction held 3 bases outside the gene matches. Germline CDR1 reads MDHEN; CDR2 reads SYDVKM. In DNA, the CDR3 is TGTGCCAGCAGTTCGGGACTAGCGGGAGCCCAGTTCTTC. It yields the protein CASSSGLAGAQFF.

J is TRBJ2-7 and V is TRBV2; TRBD2 agrees at 13 bases. CDR1 is SNHLY and CDR2 is FYNNEI in the germline V gene. This CDR3 is built from 15 residues. The V and J ends lost 6 bases and 2 bases, in that order; junction bases with no gene match: 4. The CDR3 reads CASRLGLAGTYEQYF. As DNA, the CDR3 is TGTGCCAGCAGGTTGGGACTAGCGGGGACCTACGAGCAGTACTTC.

This clonotype has a count of ten or more. The chain combines TRBV14 with TRBJ2-7; D uncertain. The germline V gene has CDR1 SGHDN and CDR2 FVKESK. This CDR3 is 15 amino acids long. Trimming left V 1 base short and J 0 bases short, with 10 bases between. CDR3 sequence reads: CASSQVGEVSYEQYF. In DNA, the CDR3 is TGTGCCAGCAGCCAAGTAGGAGAGGTCTCCTACGAGCAGTACTTC. The full variable domain, rest sourced from reference TRBV14 and TRBJ2-7, is EAGVTQFPSHSVIEKGQTVTLRCDPISGHDNLYWYRRVMGKEIKFLLHFVKESKQDESGMPNNRFLAERTGGTYSTLKVQPAELEDSGVYFCASSQVGEVSYEQYFGPGTRLTVT.

V usage is TRBV20-1 and J usage is TRBJ2-3; weak D call: TRBD2 (6 bases). From germline, CDR1 is DFQATT and CDR2 SNEGSKA (reference sequence). The CDR3 length is 15 residues. The V and J ends lost 2 bases and 1 base respectively, with 13 bases between them. The CDR3 region has the DNA TGCAGTGCTAGATTGTGGGAGCGGGGCACAGATACGCAGTATTTT. Its protein is CSARLWERGTDTQYF.

The rearrangement uses TRBV3-1 and TRBJ2-7, with TRBD2 identical over 8 bases. Losses at the gene ends were 1 base for V and 7 bases for J; bases not matched to a gene: 18. Germline V CDR1 and CDR2: LGHDT, YNNKEL (reference sequence). The CDR3 has 18 amino acids. CDR3 residues: CASSQGASGLSSYNEQYF. The CDR3 DNA reads as TGTGCCAGCAGCCAAGGGGCTAGCGGGTTGAGCTCCTACAATGAGCAGTACTTC.

This clonotype showed up many times. V is TRBV10-3 and J is TRBJ2-6, with D unclear. The CDR3 contains 13 residues. V lost 4 bases to trimming and J lost 3 bases, with 4 bases between them. The germline CDR1 and CDR2 sequences are ENHRY and SYGVKD. The CDR3 loop is CAISVSGANVLTF. The CDR3 nucleotides read TGTGCCATCAGTGTTAGTGGGGCCAACGTCCTGACTTTC.

This clonotype was detected a few times. The CDR3 here is CSAIGTGLAGGPGSTDTQYF. CDR3 sequence (DNA): TGCAGTGCTATCGGAACGGGACTAGCGGGGGGCCCAGGGAGCACAGATACGCAGTATTTT. The V gene is TRBV20-1, the J gene TRBJ2-3; 15 nucleotides line up with TRBD2. Germline trimming cut 4 bases from V and 0 bases from J; bases unmatched to any gene: 14. The germline gives CDR1 DFQATT, CDR2 SNEGSKA (reference sequence). The CDR3 is 20 residues long.

V and J are TRBV6-1 and TRBJ1-2; a weak D match, TRBD1 (6 bases). The CDR3 sequence is 13 residues long. Germline CDR1 MNHNS, CDR2 SASEGT. The germline V and J ends were trimmed by 7 bases and 4 bases, with 13 bases remaining between them. CDR3 coding DNA: TGTGCCAGCAAATTGAACAGGGCCTATGGCTACACCTTC. Translation: CASKLNRAYGYTF.

On this clonotype: Germline is not matched at one junction end, which may reflect a read error. The chain recombines TRBV24-1 with TRBJ2-3; 7 nucleotides agree with TRBD1. Looked up from germline, CDR1 is KGHDR and CDR2 is SFDVKD. CDR3 length: 14 amino acids. CDR3 in amino acids: CATSDQTGTDTQNF. CDR3 coding DNA: TGTGCCACCAGTGATCAGACAGGGACAGATACGCAGAATTTT.

This clonotype occurred a few times. The chain recombines TRBV20-1 with TRBJ2-5, with 8 nucleotides matching TRBD1. Germline CDR1 and CDR2: DFQATT and SNEGSKA (reference sequence). V shed 4 bases, J shed 11 bases, and the junction held 6 bases outside the gene matches. This CDR3 comprises 11 residues. The CDR3 is CSATQGAGQYF. In DNA form, the CDR3 reads TGCAGTGCTACCCAGGGGGCAGGGCAGTACTTC.

This clonotype was seen more than once but under ten times. The V call is TRBV4-2, the J call TRBJ1-5, with D maybe TRBD1 (6 bases). The V gene's germline CDR1 is LGHNA and CDR2 YNFKEQ. V lost 7 bases and J lost 9, with 16 bases in between. The CDR3 has 13 residues. The CDR3 nucleotides are TGTGCCAGCAATAACGGGGGGGCTTGGCCCCAGCATTTT. Translated, it gives CASNNGGAWPQHF.

With respect to this clonotype: One end of the junction fails to match germline, which may point to a read error. The chain has TRBV7-9 and TRBJ2-1; no firm D call. The CDR3 sequence is 15 residues long. Per germline, CDR1 SEHNR and CDR2 FQNEAQ (reference sequence). Here the CDR3 reads CAGSSSRRYYNEQFF. CDR3 in DNA: TGTGCCGGCAGCTCGAGCCGACGGTACTACAATGAGCAGTTCTTC. The full variable domain, in which reference TRBV7-9 and TRBJ2-1 provide the parts outside the CDR3, is DTGVSQNPRHKITKRGQNVTFRCDPISEHNRLYWYRQTLGQGPEFLTYFQNEAQLEKSRLLSDRFSAERPKGSFSTLEIQRTEQGDSAMYLCAGSSSRRYYNEQFFGPGTRLTVL.